These 3 T cell receptor beta chains originate from one sample sequenced in a study of blood T cell repertoires in COVID-19. Sequencing was performed with immunoSEQ multiplex PCR; in TCRdb, only in-frame clones are kept and a portion is missing. Here the sample spans 130,000 or so clones, roughly four fifths being singletons. The specimen sequenced was PBMCs or T cells enriched from blood (not recorded which). The receptors were sampled from a man aged 35 to 55 with acute COVID-19.

Notes on this clone: Mismatch with germline at one junction end may stem from a read error. The chain is built from TRBV7-7 and TRBJ1-1; TRBD1 matches 7 bases. There are 14 residues in the CDR3. Germline V gene sequence: CDR1 SSHAT, CDR2 FNYEAQ (reference sequence). The CDR3 coding sequence is TGTGCTAGCAGCTTAGACAGGGAGGGCACTGAAGCTTTCTTT. Protein product: CASSLDREGTEAFF.

The chain carries TRBV13 and TRBJ2-1; D is undetermined. Between the trimmed V and J ends, which lost 2 bases and 6 bases, there was a span of 8 bases. This CDR3 comprises 13 residues. CDR1 PRHDT and CDR2 FYEKMQ come from the germline V gene (reference sequence). The CDR3 DNA reads TGTGCCAGCAGCTTATTCGACTCCAATGAGCAGTTCTTC. Translating gives CASSLFDSNEQFF. Together with reference TRBV13 and TRBJ2-1, the CDR3 gives the full variable domain: AAGVIQSPRHLIKEKRETATLKCYPIPRHDTVYWYQQGPGQDPQFLISFYEKMQSDKGSIPDRFSAQQFSDYHSELNMSSLELGDSALYFCASSLFDSNEQFFGPGTRLTVL.

The V call is TRBV18, the J call TRBJ1-2; D not resolved. In germline, CDR1 is KGHSH, CDR2 LQKENI. V was trimmed by 3 bases and J by 1 base, leaving 9 bases between them. The CDR3 is 14 amino acids. CDR3 sequence: CASSPRELNYGYTF. DNA of the CDR3: TGTGCCAGCTCACCCCGGGAACTTAACTATGGCTACACCTTC.